This is a list of T cell receptor beta chains from one sample in a study of T-cell memory formation after mild COVID-19. TCRdb itself ran the 5' RACE reads through MiXCR, one entry per CDR3 protein. The table shows around 27,000 distinct CDR3 sequences, with around 7% occurring only once. Sequenced sample: PBMCs or a T cell subset sorted from them (not recorded which). The source of these receptors is an adult woman who had mild COVID-19 (a few samples of this study predate the infection). Cell type and time point are not known. The CDR3 runs from the conserved cysteine through the conserved F or W. A D gene is named only where the DNA matches it firmly. The size field is filled for only some rows; it gives once, few, many or a size class.

d_call	clone_size	j_call	v_call	cdr3_aa	cdr3_nt
.	many	TRBJ2-3	TRBV2	CASSEGRGSTDTQYF	TGTGCCAGCAGTGAAGGCCGGGGGAGCACAGATACGCAGTATTTT
.	.	TRBJ2-1	TRBV7-2	CASSFRTRQSEQFF	TGTGCCAGCAGCTTCCGTACTCGGCAAAGTGAGCAGTTCTTC
TRBD1	many	TRBJ1-4	TRBV30	CAWSGTGYEKLFF	TGTGCCTGGTCCGGGACAGGTTATGAAAAACTGTTTTTT
TRBD1	many	TRBJ2-2	TRBV6-2/TRBV6-3	CASTSGTEDSGELFF	TGTGCCAGCACATCCGGGACAGAGGATTCCGGGGAGCTGTTTTTT
.	many	TRBJ1-1	TRBV6-1	CAVMWNGADTEAFF	TGTGCCGTAATGTGGAATGGTGCGGACACTGAAGCTTTCTTT
.	few	TRBJ2-5	TRBV18	CASSPLGTQETQYF	TGTGCCAGCTCACCACTCGGGACTCAAGAGACCCAGTACTTC
.	many	TRBJ2-7	TRBV6-6	CASSSVGRGEYEQYF	TGTGCCAGCAGCTCGGTCGGCAGGGGGGAGTACGAGCAGTACTTC
.	.	TRBJ1-5	TRBV6-2/TRBV6-3	CASSYTAHQPQHF	TGTGCCAGCAGTTACACAGCACATCAGCCCCAGCATTTT
.	many	TRBJ2-7	TRBV19	CASSIVQQAGEQYF	TGTGCCAGTAGTATAGTTCAGCAGGCCGGCGAGCAGTACTTC
TRBD1	many	TRBJ2-3	TRBV2	CASLEIRQGRRNF	TGTGCCAGCCTTGAGATTCGACAGGGGAGGAGGAATTTT
.	many	TRBJ1-2	TRBV7-8	CASSPGPRNFGGYTF	TGTGCCAGCAGCCCAGGCCCCCGGAATTTTGGTGGCTACACCTTC
TRBD1	.	TRBJ2-5	TRBV7-2	CASSPRQGRAQETQYF	TGTGCCAGCAGCCCGCGACAGGGAAGGGCCCAAGAGACCCAGTACTTC
TRBD1	many	TRBJ1-2	TRBV7-8	CASSTWTGEGNYGYTF	TGTGCCAGCAGCACATGGACAGGGGAGGGGAACTATGGCTACACCTTC
TRBD1	many	TRBJ2-7	TRBV10-3	CAISGQGFYEQYF	TGTGCCATCAGTGGACAGGGATTCTACGAGCAGTACTTC
TRBD1	many	TRBJ2-7	TRBV19	CASRGTDRGTYEQYF	TGTGCCAGTAGGGGAACGGACAGGGGAACCTACGAGCAGTACTTC
.	many	TRBJ1-2	TRBV5-1	CASSLGAGAYGYTF	TGCGCCAGCAGCTTGGGGGCAGGGGCCTATGGCTACACCTTC
.	many	TRBJ1-1	TRBV3-1	CASNEGRSTEAFF	TGTGCCAGCAACGAGGGGCGAAGCACTGAAGCTTTCTTT
TRBD1	many	TRBJ2-7	TRBV6-5	CASSYSGPGQGRQYF	TGTGCCAGCAGTTACTCCGGGCCGGGACAGGGCAGGCAGTACTTC
.	many	TRBJ1-1	TRBV4-3	CASSQVYPVMNTEAFF	TGCGCCAGCAGCCAAGTATACCCGGTCATGAACACTGAAGCTTTCTTT
.	many	TRBJ2-7	TRBV5-1	CASSLAGFSYEQYF	TGCGCCAGCAGCTTGGCCGGCTTCTCCTACGAGCAGTACTTC
.	many	TRBJ2-7	TRBV9	CASSPTGTHASEQYF	TGTGCCAGCAGTCCGACCGGGACGCATGCTTCCGAGCAGTACTTC
.	many	TRBJ1-1	TRBV5-5	CASSLLGGGDTEAFF	TGTGCCAGCAGCTTGCTCGGGGGTGGGGACACTGAAGCTTTCTTT